This TCR beta chain comes out of a study of T cell responses to AZD1222 COVID-19 vaccine. Produced via immunoSEQ multiplex PCR; TCRdb's table is partial and in-frame only. The sample lists 100,000 or so clones; roughly 90% were seen once. The germline gives CDR1 SGHVS, CDR2 FQNEAQ. Trimming took 5 bases from V and 1 from J, leaving 8 bases between them. This CDR3 spans 13 amino acids. The receptor was isolated from an adult in good health. The sample consisted of peripheral blood, taken on day 0 of AZD1222 vaccination. This chain joins TRBV7-8 and TRBJ1-1, with D possibly matching TRBD1 (5 bases). The CDR3 bases are TGTGCCAGCAGCAGGGGTTCGAACACTGAAGCTTTCTTT. Amino acids: CASSRGSNTEAFF.